Sequencing of this TCR beta chain was carried out in a study of cytomegalovirus exposure and HLA in healthy donors. Amplification used 60 Vbeta primers and 13 Jbeta primers. Here immunoSEQ multiplex PCR was the method, and the copy in TCRdb shows in-frame clones only, minus some. Among more than 100,000 clones listed, 80% to 85% were seen once. V shed 4 bases and J shed 6 bases, with 14 bases lying between them. The germline CDR1 and CDR2 sequences are SGHTS and YDEGEE. The CDR3 runs to 13 residues. Broader study findings: Presence/absence analyses took donor sequencing depth as roughly uniform. A cluster of highly shared sequence variants was likely a sequencing artifact. In an earlier analysis, most TCR beta V segments were productive about 87% or about 30% of the time. Some segments of the V type, notably TRBV6-2 and TRBV6-3, were excluded as indistinguishable.

About this clone: The antigen is not known.

The receptor comes from a man under 40 in good health and CMV-seronegative. The specimen sequenced was PBMCs. The chain links TRBV5-8 to TRBJ2-7; D may be TRBD1 (5 bases). CDR3 in amino acids: CASSTGLNGEQYF. CDR3 bases: TGTGCCAGCAGCACAGGCCTAAACGGCGAGCAGTACTTC.